These 28 T cell receptor beta chains originate from one sample sequenced in a study of patients and donors after allogeneic stem cell transplantation. TCRdb called the RT-PCR reads again in MiXCR, with one record for every CDR3 protein. Counted here are 200,000 to 250,000 distinct CDR3 sequences, less than 50% occurring once; the ten biggest clones make up 11%. The sample consisted of blood, either unsorted or a sorted T cell fraction (not recorded which). Source of these receptors: a human donor who was either an allogeneic HSCT recipient or a stem cell or donor lymphocyte infusion donor (not recorded which). It is not recorded whose cells these are; they may come from a transplant donor.

This chain joins TRBV3-1 and TRBJ2-1; TRBD1 might be the D (7 bases). The CDR3 spans 13 residues. Germline CDR1 reads LGHDT; CDR2 reads YNNKEL (reference sequence). V lost 4 bases to trimming and J lost 15 bases, with 19 bases between them. CDR3 bases: TGTGCCAGCAGCCTATCCTCGGGGGACAGTCTGTTCTTC. Protein sequence: CASSLSSGDSLFF.

The J gene is TRBJ2-7, the V gene TRBV20-1, with D perhaps matching TRBD2 (5 bases). CDR1 is DFQATT, CDR2 SNEGSKA, per germline (reference sequence). This CDR3 has 13 residues. Trimming removed 7 bases at V and 3 bases at J, with 16 bases between. The CDR3 spells CSVARELNYEQYF. As DNA, the CDR3 is TGCAGTGTAGCCCGGGAACTAAACTACGAGCAGTACTTC.

J is TRBJ2-6 and V is TRBV4-2; 8 nucleotides align to TRBD1. The trim removed 3 bases at V and 8 bases at J, leaving 15 bases unmatched. CDR1 is LGHNA and CDR2 is YNFKEQ in the germline V gene. The length of the CDR3 is 18 residues. As DNA, the CDR3 is TGTGCCAGCAGCCAGAGGACAGGGACGGGTCTTAAAACCAACGTCCTGACTTTC. Translation: CASSQRTGTGLKTNVLTF.

There are a few counts of this clonotype. The chain employs TRBV12-3 or TRBV12-4 and TRBJ1-5; D is unresolved. The CDR3 covers 13 residues. V was pared by 6 bases and J by 7 bases, with 13 bases between. CDR3 sequence reads: CASSPSRLQPQHF. CDR3 nucleotides: TGTGCCAGCAGCCCCTCCCGGTTGCAGCCCCAGCATTTT.

The V gene is TRBV4-1, the J gene TRBJ2-4; no clear D gene. This CDR3 spans 14 amino acids. Between the trimmed V and J ends, which lost 0 bases and 3 bases, there was a span of 6 bases. CDR1 MGHRA and CDR2 YSYEKL come from the germline V gene. CDR3 nucleotides: TGCGCCAGCAGCCAAGACTATAACAAAAACATTCAGTACTTC. This codes for CASSQDYNKNIQYF.

The chain couples TRBV27 to TRBJ1-1; maybe TRBD1 (5 bases). The germline CDR1 and CDR2 sequences are MNHEY and SMNVEV (reference sequence). This CDR3 comprises 15 residues. Trimming removed 4 bases at V and 5 bases at J, with 17 bases between. This chain's CDR3 is CASSWLGIRGTEAFF. CDR3 coding DNA: TGTGCCAGCAGTTGGCTAGGGATTAGGGGAACTGAAGCTTTCTTT.

The rearrangement uses TRBV7-9 and TRBJ2-7; D might be TRBD1 (6 bases). V lost 5 bases and J lost 2, with 13 bases in between. Looked up from germline, CDR1 is SEHNR and CDR2 is FQNEAQ (reference sequence). The CDR3 extends over 14 amino acids. Written as DNA, the CDR3 is TGTGCCAGCAGCCGAAGGGACAACCCCTACGAGCAGTACTTC. Protein product: CASSRRDNPYEQYF.

V and J are TRBV6-6 and TRBJ2-7; the D gene is possibly TRBD1 (6 bases). Trimming took off 6 bases at V and 0 bases at J, with 15 bases between the two ends. Germline V gene data show CDR1 as MNHNY and CDR2 as SVGAGI (reference sequence). The CDR3 spans 15 residues. CDR3 region: CASRDTGRSSYEQYF. DNA for the CDR3: TGTGCCAGCAGGGACACAGGGCGGTCCTCCTACGAGCAGTACTTC.

This clonotype has just a few counts. The J gene is TRBJ1-5, the V gene TRBV18; 7 bases fit TRBD1. Trimming took 4 bases from V and 0 from J; bases not matched to a gene: 3. Per germline, CDR1 KGHSH and CDR2 LQKENI. The CDR3 spans 15 residues. Here the CDR3 DNA reads TGTGCCAGCTCACTCGGACAGGCTAGCAATCAGCCCCAGCATTTT. It is translated as CASSLGQASNQPQHF.

This clonotype has only a few counts. This chain joins TRBV5-4 and TRBJ1-2; D gene unclear. Looked up from germline, CDR1 is SGHNT and CDR2 is YYREEE (reference sequence). This CDR3 comprises 14 residues. V lost 4 bases to trimming and J lost 0 bases, with 10 bases between them. The CDR3 here is CASSTGYSNYGYTF. The CDR3 DNA follows: TGTGCCAGCAGCACCGGTTACTCTAACTATGGCTACACCTTC.

V gene TRBV29-1 combines with J gene TRBJ1-6; 8 bases align to TRBD1. Germline CDR1 and CDR2: SQVTM and ANQGSEA. Unmatched junction bases numbered 4, after V lost 4 bases and J lost 8 bases. This CDR3 comprises 13 residues. CDR3 DNA: TGCAGCGTTGGACAGGGGTTGGATTCACCCCTCCACTTT. Translating gives CSVGQGLDSPLHF.

V and J are TRBV20-1 and TRBJ2-1; 9 nucleotides align to TRBD2. Germline V gene sequence: CDR1 DFQATT, CDR2 SNEGSKA (reference sequence). Trimming took 3 bases from V and 0 from J; bases not matched to a gene: 21. The CDR3 has 21 residues. The CDR3 nucleotides are TGCAGTGCTAGCCCTAACCCGGGACTAGCCTCCACCTATAGCTCCTACAATGAGCAGTTCTTC. Protein sequence: CSASPNPGLASTYSSYNEQFF.

This clonotype showed up just a few times. The chain is built from TRBV5-1 and TRBJ2-3; D is perhaps TRBD2 (7 bases). The V gene lost 5 bases and the J gene lost 2 bases, with 18 bases spanning the gap. The CDR3 loop spans 16 amino acids. Germline CDR1 reads SGHRS; CDR2 reads YFSETQ. The CDR3 nucleotides read TGCGCCAGCAGAGGGTCGGGGGGCCCTACCACAGATACGCAGTATTTT. Its translation is CASRGSGGPTTDTQYF. Full variable domain (outside the CDR3, taken from reference TRBV5-1 and TRBJ2-3): KAGVTQTPRYLIKTRGQQVTLSCSPISGHRSVSWYQQTPGQGLQFLFEYFSETQRNKGNFPGRFSGRQFSNSRSEMNVSTLELGDSALYLCASRGSGGPTTDTQYFGPGTRLTVL.

V and J are TRBV7-9 and TRBJ1-3; D may be TRBD1 (5 bases). Trimming took 5 bases from V and 2 from J, leaving 7 bases between them. The germline CDR1 and CDR2 sequences are SEHNR and FQNEAQ (reference sequence). CDR3 length equals 13 residues. In DNA, the CDR3 is TGTGCCAGCAGCCGGGGACCTGGAAACACCATATATTTT. Its protein is CASSRGPGNTIYF.

The gene calls are TRBV6-5 and TRBJ1-1; no clear D gene. V was cut by 3 bases and J by 4 bases, with 12 bases left in between. Germline assignment: CDR1 MNHEY and CDR2 SVGAGI. The CDR3 runs to 14 residues. This chain's CDR3 is CASSYRWSTTEAFF. The CDR3 DNA reads as TGTGCCAGCAGTTATCGATGGAGCACCACTGAAGCTTTCTTT.

In its sample, this clonotype was seen once. CDR3 DNA: TGTGCCATCCCGTCAGGGTACACCGGGGAGCTGTTTTTT. It specifies CAIPSGYTGELFF. The V gene is TRBV6-1, the J gene TRBJ2-2; TRBD1 is a possible D gene (5 bases). V lost 10 bases and J 3 bases, leaving 12 bases between the germline ends. This CDR3 is 13 amino acids long. Germline CDR1 is MNHNS and CDR2 is SASEGT.

The chain links TRBV18 to TRBJ2-2; D unresolved. The V end was cut by 2 bases, the J end by 8 bases, with 15 bases between. Germline V gene sequence: CDR1 KGHSH, CDR2 LQKENI. The CDR3 covers 15 residues. The chain's CDR3 is CASSPGTGQVGELFF. For the CDR3, the DNA is TGTGCCAGCTCACCAGGAACGGGCCAAGTAGGGGAGCTGTTTTTT. The full variable domain, its missing parts supplied by reference TRBV18 and TRBJ2-2, is NAGVMQNPRHLVRRRGQEARLRCSPMKGHSHVYWYRQLPEEGLKFMVYLQKENIIDESGMPKERFSAEFPKEGPSILRIQQVVRGDSAAYFCASSPGTGQVGELFFGEGSRLTVL.

In the case of this clonotype: A read error may produce the germline difference seen at one junction end. This rearrangement joins TRBV10-3 to TRBJ2-1, with D possibly called TRBD1 or TRBD2 (5 bases each). Germline V gene data show CDR1 as ENHRY and CDR2 as SYGVKD. This CDR3 has 12 residues. The CDR3 sequence: CAMSEGLREQFF. In DNA, the CDR3 is TGTGCCATGAGTGAGGGGCTTCGTGAGCAGTTCTTC.

The chain links TRBV6-1 to TRBJ1-4; 12 bases align to TRBD1. The CDR3 is 14 amino acids. Germline CDR1 reads MNHNS; CDR2 reads SASEGT. With V trimmed by 5 bases and J by 8 bases, 3 bases remained unmatched. The CDR3 loop is CASSRDRGQEKLFF. The CDR3 DNA reads TGTGCCAGCAGTCGGGACAGGGGGCAGGAAAAACTGTTTTTT.

V is TRBV20-1 and J is TRBJ1-3; the match to TRBD1 covers 7 bases. The CDR3 spans 16 residues. CDR1 and CDR2 from the germline V gene are DFQATT and SNEGSKA (reference sequence). V trimming: 3 bases; J trimming: 1 base; junction bases outside the gene matches: 9. The CDR3 sequence: CSASRAGGVSGNTIYF. The DNA of the CDR3 is TGCAGTGCTAGTAGGGCAGGGGGTGTTTCTGGAAACACCATATATTTT.

This clonotype occurred once. The rearrangement links TRBV9 to TRBJ1-2; TRBD1 matches 7 bases. This CDR3 region has 14 residues. Germline V gene sequence: CDR1 SGDLS, CDR2 YYNGEE. The V and J ends lost 4 bases and 5 bases, in that order; junction bases with no gene match: 8. The CDR3 sequence: CASSPHGTDYGYTF. In DNA form, the CDR3 reads TGTGCCAGCAGCCCACACGGGACAGATTATGGCTACACCTTC.

The chain uses TRBV5-1 and TRBJ2-2; D perhaps matches TRBD1 (5 bases). CDR3 length: 14 amino acids. Germline CDR1 and CDR2: SGHRS and YFSETQ. V lost 3 bases to trimming and J lost 4 bases, with 10 bases between them. The CDR3 DNA reads TGCGCCAGCAGCTCGGACACTACCACCGGGGAGCTGTTTTTT. Its protein product is CASSSDTTTGELFF.

This clonotype has only a few counts. The chain combines TRBV11-2 with TRBJ1-6; D is undetermined. Germline V gene lookup returns CDR1 SGHAT and CDR2 FQNNGV. This CDR3 has 16 residues. V was pared by 1 base and J by 10 bases, with 17 bases between. The CDR3 here is CASSLAPKGPKSPLHF. The CDR3 nucleotides are TGTGCCAGCAGCTTAGCCCCGAAAGGGCCCAAATCACCCCTCCACTTT.

The chain carries TRBV2 and TRBJ1-3, with D perhaps matching TRBD1 (6 bases). Per germline, CDR1 SNHLY and CDR2 FYNNEI. This CDR3 has 15 amino acids. V was pared by 3 bases and J by 0 bases, with 9 bases between. This CDR3 is CASSDTGFSGNTIYF. CDR3 nucleotide sequence: TGTGCCAGCAGTGATACAGGGTTCTCTGGAAACACCATATATTTT.

The chain links TRBV5-1 to TRBJ2-5, with D possibly TRBD1 on 5 matching bases. CDR1 and CDR2 (germline): SGHRS, YFSETQ. The CDR3 spans 15 residues. The V end lost 0 bases, the J end lost 2 bases, and 11 bases lay between the germline ends. CDR3 nucleotides: TGCGCCAGCAGCTTGGCTGGGGCCCAACAAGAGACCCAGTACTTC. The encoded protein is CASSLAGAQQETQYF.

In DNA form, the CDR3 reads TGTGCCAGCAGTTGGGGGTTGGATGAGCAGTTCTTC. As protein: CASSWGLDEQFF. The chain links TRBV28 to TRBJ2-1; D possibly matches TRBD1 or TRBD2 (5 bases each). Trimming pared 4 bases from V and 8 bases from J, leaving 9 bases between. CDR1 is MDHEN, CDR2 SYDVKM, per germline. The CDR3 covers 12 residues.

This clonotype was counted a single time. This chain links TRBV3-1 with TRBJ2-5, with TRBD1 matching 7 bases. V lost 3 bases to trimming and J lost 5 bases; unmatched junction nucleotides: 6. This CDR3 contains 14 residues. Germline V gene lookup returns CDR1 LGHDT and CDR2 YNNKEL (reference sequence). The CDR3: CASSHDRVRETQYF. CDR3 nucleotide sequence: TGTGCCAGCAGCCATGACAGGGTTCGGGAGACCCAGTACTTC.

The sample holds a few counts of this clonotype. The V and J genes are TRBV7-2 and TRBJ1-1; D call uncertain. Germline V CDR1 and CDR2: SGHTA, FQGNSA. Trimming removed 5 bases from V and 3 bases from J, with 16 bases in between. This CDR3 is 15 amino acids long. CDR3 coding DNA: TGTGCCAGCAGCCCAGGTTACGTGGGCGACACTGAAGCTTTCTTT. Translated, it gives CASSPGYVGDTEAFF.